This T cell receptor (beta chain) was identified during a study of CD8 T cells in Susac syndrome. RNA, at about 0.45 to 1 ug, was reverse transcribed with random hexamers. MiXCR was run by TCRdb on the immunoSEQ multiplex PCR reads, yielding one entry per CDR3 protein. Of approximately 190,000 distinct CDR3 sequences in the sample, 95% were seen once. Trimming removed 0 bases at V and 8 bases at J, with 10 bases between. Germline V gene sequence: CDR1 SNHLY, CDR2 FYNNEI. The CDR3 runs 14 residues. The specimen was CD8+ T cells from PBMCs. The chain uses TRBV2 and TRBJ2-2; D is unresolved. The receptor comes from a human donor with Susac syndrome. CDR3 in amino acids: CASSEALGKGELFF. The DNA of the CDR3 is TGTGCCAGCAGTGAAGCGCTTGGCAAAGGGGAGCTGTTTTTT.